These 5 T cell receptor beta chains were sequenced from one sample in a study of PD-L1 blockade in urothelial cancer. Profiling relied on immunoSEQ multiplex PCR, and the TCRdb table lists in-frame clones only, not all of them. The table has 70,000 or so clones, about 89% seen once. The specimen comprised PBMCs, sampled around atezolizumab (anti-PD-L1) treatment. The receptors derive from a man aged 60-69 years with urothelial cancer.

This chain connects TRBV28 to TRBJ2-7, with TRBD2 matching 8 bases. The CDR3 has 14 residues. Germline CDR1 reads MDHEN; CDR2 reads SYDVKM. With V trimmed by 7 bases and J by 6 bases, 11 bases remained unmatched. The CDR3 DNA reads as TGTGCCAGCACGGTTCCAGGACTAGCTGTCGAGCAGTACTTC. This gives the protein CASTVPGLAVEQYF.

The chain uses TRBV10-3 and TRBJ1-5; 8 bases are a match to TRBD1. V was clipped by 3 bases and J by 7 bases; unmatched bases: 5. Germline CDR1 and CDR2: ENHRY and SYGVKD. The CDR3 contains 14 residues. The CDR3 reads CAISDGQGTQPQHF. CDR3 nucleotide sequence: TGTGCCATCAGTGATGGACAGGGTACGCAGCCCCAGCATTTT.

This chain uses TRBV27 with TRBJ1-1; TRBD1 matches at 9 bases. V gave up 10 bases and J gave up 3 bases; unmatched junction bases: 21. CDR3 length: 18 residues. Germline V gives CDR1 MNHEY, CDR2 SMNVEV (reference sequence). In DNA form, the CDR3 reads TGTGCCACTATCCTTAAGGGGGACAGGGTTTTATTAGACACTGAAGCTTTCTTT. It encodes CATILKGDRVLLDTEAFF.

The chain has TRBV9 and TRBJ2-7, with D perhaps TRBD2 (5 bases). The CDR3 has 14 amino acids. Germline V gene lookup returns CDR1 SGDLS and CDR2 YYNGEE. V was cut by 0 bases and J by 6 bases, with 13 bases left in between. Written as DNA, the CDR3 is TGTGCCAGCAGCGTAGGCACTAGGATGGGCGAGCAGTACTTC. It specifies CASSVGTRMGEQYF.

This clone was seen a handful of times. Distinct nucleotide sequences in the sample also encode this CDR3. The rearrangement uses TRBV7-9 and TRBJ2-5; 7 bases agree with TRBD1. V was pared by 3 bases and J by 2 bases, with 0 bases of the junction left unmatched. This CDR3 has 13 residues. CDR1 and CDR2 from the germline V gene are SEHNR and FQNEAQ (reference sequence). CDR3 bases: TGTGCCAGCAGCTTGGGACAGCAAGAGACCCAGTACTTC. It translates to CASSLGQQETQYF.